This passage covers 7 T cell receptor beta chains from one sample sequenced in a study of blood T cell repertoires in COVID-19. TCRdb keeps only in-frame clones here, not all; method: immunoSEQ multiplex PCR. The data hold some 97,000 clones, with about 77% observed a single time. The sample comprised peripheral blood. These receptors originate from a woman in her sixties or seventies with acute or convalescent COVID-19.

This clone was recorded only once. Here the CDR3 reads CSVEDRGTGYGYTF. CDR3 nucleotides: TGCAGCGTTGAAGATCGGGGGACAGGGTATGGCTACACCTTC. The chain couples TRBV29-1 to TRBJ1-2; 9 bases are shared with TRBD1. Looked up from germline, CDR1 is SQVTM and CDR2 is ANQGSEA. The CDR3 extends over 14 amino acids. Germline trimming cut 0 bases from V and 5 bases from J; bases unmatched to any gene: 4.

This chain uses TRBV2 with TRBJ1-3; a weak D match, TRBD1 (6 bases). This CDR3 spans 13 amino acids. V lost 6 bases and J 3 bases, leaving 9 bases between the germline ends. Germline assignment: CDR1 SNHLY and CDR2 FYNNEI. The CDR3 sequence: CASRQGSGNTIYF. For the CDR3, the DNA is TGTGCCAGCAGACAGGGTAGTGGAAACACCATATATTTT.

CDR3 DNA: TGTGCCTGTGTCGGACAGTCCGGAAACACCATATATTTT. As protein: CACVGQSGNTIYF. The chain combines TRBV30 with TRBJ1-3; maybe TRBD1 (6 bases). Germline assignment: CDR1 GTSNPN and CDR2 SVGIG (reference sequence). Trimming took 6 bases from V and 4 from J, leaving 13 bases between them. The CDR3 covers 13 residues.

This clone showed up many times. The V and J genes are TRBV18 and TRBJ1-1; TRBD1 aligns across 9 bases. The CDR3 loop spans 16 amino acids. Germline-derived CDR1 and CDR2 are KGHSH and LQKENI. Trimming took 3 bases from V and 5 from J; bases not matched to a gene: 10. CDR3 DNA sequence: TGTGCCAGCTCACCCAATTCCGGGACAGGGTGGACTGAAGCTTTCTTT. Amino acids: CASSPNSGTGWTEAFF.

The CDR3 here is CASRWGSRQASNTGELFF. As DNA, the CDR3 is TGTGCCAGCAGGTGGGGCTCCCGACAGGCCTCGAACACCGGGGAGCTGTTTTTT. The V and J genes are TRBV5-4 and TRBJ2-2; a possible D gene is TRBD1 (6 bases). The CDR3 has 18 amino acids. Germline lookup yields CDR1 SGHNT and CDR2 YYREEE (reference sequence). Trimming removed 5 bases at V and 0 bases at J, with 20 bases between. Variable domain in full (rest from reference TRBV5-4 and TRBJ2-2): ETGVTQSPTHLIKTRGQQVTLRCSSQSGHNTVSWYQQALGQGPQFIFQYYREEENGRGNFPPRFSGLQFPNYSSELNVNALELDDSALYLCASRWGSRQASNTGELFFGEGSRLTVL.

The CDR3 DNA reads TGTGCCAGCAGTTACGGGAGGAACTATCAGCCCCAGCATTTT. As protein: CASSYGRNYQPQHF. The chain joins TRBV6-2 or TRBV6-3 to TRBJ1-5; D is ambiguous. Germline CDR1 MNHEY, CDR2 SVGEGT. Trimming took off 2 bases at V and 5 bases at J, with 10 bases between the two ends. This CDR3 comprises 14 residues.

The chain combines TRBV5-5 with TRBJ1-5, with TRBD1 matching 8 bases. The CDR3 spans 16 residues. The trim removed 0 bases at V and 1 base at J, leaving 3 bases unmatched. CDR1 is SGHKS and CDR2 is YYEKEE in the germline V gene (reference sequence). This CDR3 reads CASSLVRTGSNQPQHF. DNA for the CDR3: TGTGCCAGCAGCTTGGTTCGGACAGGGAGCAATCAGCCCCAGCATTTT.